This entry is about one T cell receptor (beta chain). The germline gives CDR1 MGHRA, CDR2 YSYEKL. The CDR3 extends over 17 amino acids. V was cut by 1 base and J by 0 bases, with 12 bases left in between. These data belong to a study of blood T cells in healthy people across ages. A second roughly 6 to 11 cycle PCR used barcoded and J-beta primers. TCRdb reprocessed the 5' RACE reads via MiXCR and lists one record per CDR3 protein. The sample has more than 1.4 million distinct CDR3 sequences; 42% are singletons. This TCR was recovered from a woman between 18 and 29 years old in good health. The chain is built from TRBV4-1 and TRBJ1-4, with D tentatively TRBD1 (5 bases). Sequenced material: blood. The DNA of the CDR3 is TGCGCCAGCAGCCAAGGCACGGACACAGCAACTAATGAAAAACTGTTTTTT. Protein sequence: CASSQGTDTATNEKLFF.